A selection of T cell receptor beta chains follows, all from one sample in a study of Ad26.COV2.S vaccination and SARS-CoV-2 variants. This table comes from immunoSEQ multiplex PCR, and its TCRdb copy is limited to in-frame clones, with some not included. The sample carries around 370,000 clones, around 92% recorded once. The sample in question was peripheral blood, obtained after recovery from COVID-19. The receptors come from a human donor who had recovered from COVID-19. Each CDR3 is given with its conserved first and last residue. The D gene is left open where the match is weak. The size field is filled for only some rows; it gives once, few, many or a size class.

V	size	J	D	DNA	CDR3
TRBV10-3	.	TRBJ2-1	TRBD2	TGTGCCACAGTCGGGGTGCGGGGGGACCCGTACAATGAGCAGTTCTTC	CATVGVRGDPYNEQFF
TRBV5-4	.	TRBJ1-1	.	TGTGCCAGCAGCCCTCCCGGGGGAGTGGGGAACACTGAAGCTTTCTTT	CASSPPGGVGNTEAFF
TRBV5-6	once	TRBJ1-1	.	TGTGCCAGCAGCTTGTCGGTCAGGGGAAACACTGAAGCTTTCTTT	CASSLSVRGNTEAFF
TRBV19	.	TRBJ1-1	TRBD1	TGTGCCAGTAGTACCGGACAGGGGGGGAACACTGAAGCTTTCTTT	CASSTGQGGNTEAFF
TRBV5-6	.	TRBJ1-1	.	TGTGCCAGCACCTCCGGGGAGAACACTGAAGCTTTCTTT	CASTSGENTEAFF
TRBV18	.	TRBJ2-4	.	TGTGCCAGCTCACCTTTAACCAGCCTTGCCATTCAGTACTTC	CASSPLTSLAIQYF
TRBV4-1	.	TRBJ2-7	.	TGCGCCAGCAGCCAAGTTGACCTTTACGAGCAGTACTTC	CASSQVDLYEQYF
TRBV9	.	TRBJ2-2	.	TGTGCCAGCAGCGGCCGGGGGGCAAGTACCGGGGAGCTGTTTTTT	CASSGRGASTGELFF
TRBV4-1	.	TRBJ1-1	.	TGCGCCAGCAGCCAGTACCAGAGTGATGCCACTGAAGCTTTCTTT	CASSQYQSDATEAFF
TRBV10-3	.	TRBJ2-3	TRBD2	TGTGCCATCAGTGCATTAGCGGGGGCAACAGATACGCAGTATTTT	CAISALAGATDTQYF
TRBV6-2/TRBV6-3	.	TRBJ1-2	TRBD1	TGTGCCAGCAGTACGGACAGGTTTTTGGGCTACACCTTC	CASSTDRFLGYTF
TRBV5-8	.	TRBJ2-1	.	TGTGCCAGCAGCTTTTACAATGAGCAGTTCTTC	CASSFYNEQFF
TRBV10-2	.	TRBJ2-3	TRBD2	TGCGCCAGCAGTGAACTCCTTGGCGGGGGGGGCACAGATACGCAGTATTTT	CASSELLGGGGTDTQYF
TRBV4-1	.	TRBJ1-4	TRBD1	TGCGCCAGCAGCGGTGGACAGGGGGACGAAAAACTGTTTTTT	CASSGGQGDEKLFF
TRBV19	.	TRBJ1-1	.	TGTGCCAGTAGTATCTCGGCAGGGAGGCGCGTATCGACTGAAGCTTTCTTT	CASSISAGRRVSTEAFF
TRBV9	.	TRBJ1-4	.	TGTGCCAGCAGCGTAGGTGGGGCAGGAGAAAAACTGTTTTTT	CASSVGGAGEKLFF
TRBV24-1	.	TRBJ1-5	.	TGTGCCACCAGTGAGGGGGGCGGCAATCAGCCCCAGCATTTT	CATSEGGGNQPQHF
TRBV6-1	once	TRBJ1-5	.	TGTGCCAGCAGTGAAAGGGCAGTCAATCAGCCCCAGCATTTT	CASSERAVNQPQHF
TRBV6-5	.	TRBJ2-3	TRBD1	TGTGCCAGCAGAGCAGGACAGGGGATGACAGATACGCAGTATTTT	CASRAGQGMTDTQYF
TRBV19	.	TRBJ2-5	.	TGTGCCAGTAGTGAGCAAGGAGGTGAGACCCAGTACTTC	CASSEQGGETQYF
TRBV5-1	.	TRBJ2-2	.	TGCGCCAGCAGGCCGTACAGATACGGCGGGGAGCTGTTTTTT	CASRPYRYGGELFF
TRBV11-3	.	TRBJ2-2	.	TGTGCCAGCAGCTTAGGGAGCACCGGGGAGCTGTTTTTT	CASSLGSTGELFF
TRBV30	.	TRBJ2-2	TRBD2	TGTGCCTGGAAACAGCGGGGGGGCAACACCGGGGAGCTGTTTTTT	CAWKQRGGNTGELFF
TRBV9	.	TRBJ1-1	.	TGTGCCAGCAGCGTAGGAGGGTCCACTGAAGCTTTCTTT	CASSVGGSTEAFF
TRBV4-1	once	TRBJ1-1	.	TGCGCCAGCAGCCAAGGGTTGGGCACTGAAGCTTTCTTT	CASSQGLGTEAFF
TRBV10-3	.	TRBJ2-3	TRBD2	TGTGCCATCAGAGGGAATAGCGGGGTGCTGACAGATACGCAGTATTTT	CAIRGNSGVLTDTQYF
TRBV13	.	TRBJ2-5	.	TGTGCCAGCAGCTCACGGGCCCAAGAGACCCAGTACTTC	CASSSRAQETQYF
TRBV10-1	.	TRBJ1-6	.	TGCGCCAGCAGCCCCGCGGCCGATTCACCCCTCCACTTT	CASSPAADSPLHF
TRBV7-6	few	TRBJ1-2	.	TGTGCCAGCAGCCTTACCGGGACCCGTGGCTACACCTTC	CASSLTGTRGYTF
TRBV18	.	TRBJ2-7	TRBD2	TGTGCCAGCTCACCACAGCGGGAGGGCGAGCAGTACTTC	CASSPQREGEQYF
TRBV2	.	TRBJ2-2	TRBD1	TGTGCCAGCAGGGGGGTTCTAGGGGGCCGGAACACCGGGGAGCTGTTTTTT	CASRGVLGGRNTGELFF
TRBV4-3	.	TRBJ2-7	.	TGCGCCAGCAGCCAAGTTGTGGGGGGGCCCTACGAGCAGTACTTC	CASSQVVGGPYEQYF
TRBV27	.	TRBJ2-7	.	TGTGCCAGCAGACCGGGAAGCTCCTACGAGCAGTACTTC	CASRPGSSYEQYF
TRBV12-3/TRBV12-4	.	TRBJ2-5	.	TGTGCCAGCAGTTTACCCAGTCGGGAGACCCAGTACTTC	CASSLPSRETQYF
TRBV12-3/TRBV12-4	once	TRBJ1-2	.	TGTGCCAGCAGTTTACTCAGGGTTAGTGGCTACACCTTC	CASSLLRVSGYTF
TRBV7-9	.	TRBJ1-1	.	TGTGCCAGCAGCTTTATCGGGCAGTCTCCGCCTCGGGACACTGAAGCTTTCTTT	CASSFIGQSPPRDTEAFF
TRBV7-3	.	TRBJ2-7	.	TGTGCCAGCAGCGCTGGCCCGGGGACCTCCTACGAGCAGTACTTC	CASSAGPGTSYEQYF
TRBV5-1	.	TRBJ2-7	.	TGCGCCAGCAGCTCCACGGGGTACTACGAGCAGTACTTC	CASSSTGYYEQYF
TRBV4-1	.	TRBJ1-2	.	TGCGCCAGCAGCCAAGATCAGTTATTTGGCTACACCTTC	CASSQDQLFGYTF
TRBV19	.	TRBJ1-5	.	TGTGCCAGTAGTATTCAAGGGGCCGGCCAGCATTTT	CASSIQGAGQHF
TRBV7-2	few	TRBJ1-2	.	TGTGCCAGCAGCTTAGGGGCCAGGGTCGATGGCTACACCTTC	CASSLGARVDGYTF
TRBV19	.	TRBJ2-2	TRBD1	TGTGCCAGTAGTATCTACGTACAGGGGGCCGGGGAGCTGTTTTTT	CASSIYVQGAGELFF
TRBV9	.	TRBJ2-5	TRBD1	TGTGCCAGCAGCGTATCCGGACAGGTCCAAGAGACCCAGTACTTC	CASSVSGQVQETQYF